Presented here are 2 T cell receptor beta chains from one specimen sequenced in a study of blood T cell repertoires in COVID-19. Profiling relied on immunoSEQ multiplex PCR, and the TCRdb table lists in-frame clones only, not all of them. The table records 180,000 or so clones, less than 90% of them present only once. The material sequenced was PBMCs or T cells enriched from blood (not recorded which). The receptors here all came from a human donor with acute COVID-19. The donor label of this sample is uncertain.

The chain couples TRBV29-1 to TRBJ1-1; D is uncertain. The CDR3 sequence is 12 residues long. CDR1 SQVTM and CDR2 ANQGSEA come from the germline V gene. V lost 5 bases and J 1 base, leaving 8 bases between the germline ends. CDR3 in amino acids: CSVRVRNTEAFF. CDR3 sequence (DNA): TGCAGCGTTCGGGTTCGGAACACTGAAGCTTTCTTT.

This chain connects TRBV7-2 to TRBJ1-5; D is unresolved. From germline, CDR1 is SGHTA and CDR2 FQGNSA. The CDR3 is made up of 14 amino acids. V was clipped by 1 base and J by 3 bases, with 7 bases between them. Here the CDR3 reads CASSLEEYNQPQHF. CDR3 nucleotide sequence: TGTGCCAGCAGCTTAGAGGAGTACAATCAGCCCCAGCATTTT.